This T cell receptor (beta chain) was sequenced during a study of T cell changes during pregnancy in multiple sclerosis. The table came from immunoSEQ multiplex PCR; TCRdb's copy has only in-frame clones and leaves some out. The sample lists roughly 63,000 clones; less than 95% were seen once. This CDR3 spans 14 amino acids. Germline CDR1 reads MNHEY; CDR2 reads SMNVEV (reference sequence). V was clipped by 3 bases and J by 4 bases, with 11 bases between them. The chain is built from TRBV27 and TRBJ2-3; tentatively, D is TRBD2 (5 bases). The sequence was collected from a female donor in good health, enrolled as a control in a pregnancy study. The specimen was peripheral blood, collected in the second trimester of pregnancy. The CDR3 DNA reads TGTGCCAGCAGTTTCGTCGGGATACCAGATACGCAGTATTTT. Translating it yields CASSFVGIPDTQYF.